This TCR beta chain originates from a study of shared clonotypes between healthy human individuals. Of note for this clone: Distinct nucleotide sequences in the sample also encode this CDR3.

The V gene's germline CDR1 is SNHLY and CDR2 FYNNEI. Trimming cost V 2 bases and J 3 bases; bases outside gene matches: 2. The CDR3 contains 14 residues. Samples underwent the assay at deep level. In the original workflow: ImmunoSEQ yielded junction-only sequences lacking quality scores, so filtering differed. Profiling relied on immunoSEQ multiplex PCR, and the TCRdb table lists in-frame clones only, not all of them. The V and J calls and clone size were taken over from that table, and D and trimming were inferred from the DNA. The profile shows about 2,500,000 clones, over 85% of them singletons. The rearrangement links TRBV2 to TRBJ1-2, with 8 bases lining up with TRBD1. Material: naive CD4+ T cells sorted from blood. Stated subset: CD45RA+ positively selected. The source is a man aged 18 to 29 in good health. This CDR3 is CASSEQGADYGYTF. The CDR3 region has the DNA TGTGCCAGCAGTGAACAGGGGGCGGACTATGGCTACACCTTC.